This is a list of T cell receptor beta chains from one sample in a study of blood T cell repertoires in COVID-19. Produced via immunoSEQ multiplex PCR; TCRdb's table is partial and in-frame only. The data hold over 200,000 clones, with approximately 86% observed a single time. The sequencing input was peripheral blood. These receptors came from a woman between 25 and 40 years old with acute or convalescent COVID-19. Both conserved end residues are part of each CDR3.

v_call	j_call	cdr3_aa
TRBV11-3	TRBJ1-1	CASSLDLTGNEAFF
TRBV20-1	TRBJ2-3	CSAKTGTGQYF
TRBV24-1	TRBJ2-5	CATSDLDRLGTETQYF
TRBV4-1	TRBJ2-1	CASSHDRAVLVNEQFF
TRBV9	TRBJ1-2	CASSVNRGVHGYTF
TRBV7-2	TRBJ2-7	CASSLVGGYEQYF
TRBV7-2	TRBJ2-7	CASSLVAPLAGGSSYEQYF
TRBV2	TRBJ2-7	CASSEVQVPYEQYF
TRBV30	TRBJ1-4	CAWKAGVEKLFF
TRBV5-1	TRBJ1-4	CASSLKPDRGATNEKLFF
TRBV4-2	TRBJ1-2	CASSQGDTMDYGYTF
TRBV24-1	TRBJ1-3	CATSEGLSPGNTIYF
TRBV7-2	TRBJ2-7	CASSPGLAGGLYEQYF
TRBV18	TRBJ2-2	CASSPLAENTGELFF
TRBV7-2	TRBJ1-1	CASSPRTSEAFF
TRBV29-1	TRBJ2-7	CSVEKQDNSYEQYF
TRBV19	TRBJ2-2	CASSKLAGDTGELFF
TRBV24-1	TRBJ2-1	CATSDPGLAVNEQFF
TRBV27	TRBJ2-7	CASSSPGQLSSYEQYF
TRBV29-1	TRBJ2-3	CSKGDRGTDTQYF
TRBV11-2	TRBJ2-7	CASSIIVGLAGEAYEQYF
TRBV6-2/TRBV6-3	TRBJ1-1	CASSFLPNTEAFF
TRBV5-4	TRBJ2-2	CASSLWRAVNTGELFF
TRBV7-2	TRBJ2-5	CASSLVPRVPQETQYF
TRBV25-1	TRBJ1-5	CASSESGGGGNQPQHF
TRBV27	TRBJ2-1	CASSFLGDEQFF
TRBV24-1	TRBJ2-3	CATSDRNTDTQYF
TRBV9	TRBJ1-6	CASSDDGSRSSYNSPLHF
TRBV6-5	TRBJ2-1	CASSYQGGNSYNEQFF
TRBV7-9	TRBJ1-1	CASSKSPTGSTEAFF
TRBV10-3	TRBJ1-5	CAISKQGSNQPQHF
TRBV5-4	TRBJ2-1	CASSSRTGFGEQFF
TRBV30	TRBJ2-1	CAWTKSSYNEQFF
TRBV24-1	TRBJ1-2	CATSDPLRGGNYGYTF
TRBV5-4	TRBJ1-5	CASSSDRRDQPQHF
TRBV6-5	TRBJ1-1	CASSYAGAYTEAFF
TRBV9	TRBJ2-1	CASRTSGSSEQFF
TRBV10-1	TRBJ2-1	CASQRIAPGEQFF
TRBV30	TRBJ2-5	CAWSPKLAGGSATQYF
TRBV19	TRBJ1-5	CASSGRNQPQHF
TRBV5-6	TRBJ2-7	CASSQTSGRAGEYF
TRBV4-1	TRBJ2-1	CASSQASGSYNEQFF
TRBV19	TRBJ2-2	CATAWGRRAGELFF
TRBV24-1	TRBJ2-1	CATSNGLAISNEQFF
TRBV7-2	TRBJ1-5	CASSLSRRGNQPQHF
TRBV6-5	TRBJ1-4	CASLKRGVGEKLFF
TRBV6-5	TRBJ1-2	CASSYTPGQGDYGYTF
TRBV24-1	TRBJ2-2	CATRGPGTGELFF
TRBV11-2	TRBJ1-4	CASSLVTGGDEKLFF
TRBV7-2	TRBJ2-1	CASTSGGSSYNEQFF
TRBV7-9	TRBJ1-3	CASSSTDTNSGNTIYF
TRBV25-1	TRBJ1-6	CASSESGQGYNSPLHF
TRBV5-1	TRBJ2-7	CASSSLSSSYEQYF